The following is a T cell receptor beta chain sequence with its context. The protocol was immunoSEQ multiplex PCR, while the TCRdb copy is restricted to in-frame clones and leaves out a portion. This sample yields over 150,000 clones, of which about 80% are seen a single time; around 7% belongs to the top ten. These data come from a study of blood T cell repertoires in COVID-19. Overall study context: Acute and convalescent COVID-19 specimens originated in the United States, Italy and Spain. PBMCs, B-cell-depleted T cells, or T cells provided the cDNA or gDNA that made up the material.

V gave up 4 bases and J gave up 7 bases; unmatched junction bases: 6. Germline values: CDR1 LNHDA, CDR2 SQIVND (reference sequence). The CDR3 has 13 residues. Input material: PBMCs or T cells enriched from blood (not recorded which). This chain connects TRBV19 to TRBJ1-2; 7 bases map to TRBD1. The source is a man aged 45-60 years who had recovered from COVID-19. In DNA form, the CDR3 reads TGTGCCAGTAGTACTGGGACAGCGGGTGGCTACACCTTC. Protein: CASSTGTAGGYTF.